This T cell receptor beta chain was recovered during a study of T cell repertoires in cytomegalovirus infection. The wider study: Shared public TCR beta signatures pointed to both CMV infection and a matching HLA type. Study results and limitations: Frequencies of public TCR beta families were cumulated, and this identified carriers of CMV plus the relevant HLA. Within the response measured ex vivo, HLA-C-restricted CMV-specific TCR beta clonotypes were dominant.

Germline V gene lookup returns CDR1 MNHNS and CDR2 SASEGT. This CDR3 comprises 18 residues. J was trimmed by 0 bases and V by 6 bases; bases with no gene match: 13. TCRdb processed the reads anew with MiXCR; each CDR3 protein has one entry. The table shows roughly 920,000 distinct CDR3 sequences, with 30% to 40% occurring only once. This clonotype was recorded at least ten times. No antigen is known for it. This clonotype was sampled from a human donor in good health (CMV status not recorded). Some clones in this sample may be carry-over from other donors' samples. The chain has TRBV6-1 and TRBJ2-3; 9 positions match TRBD2. This sample comprised cultured CD8+ T cells from PBMCs, obtained from culture after CMV antigen stimulation. Written as DNA, the CDR3 is TGTGCCAGCAGAGGAGGTATCAGGCGGGGGGGGAGCACAGATACGCAGTATTTT. Translation gives CASRGGIRRGGSTDTQYF.